This T cell receptor beta chain was retrieved from a study of CD8 T cells in Susac syndrome. RNA was extracted with the RNeasy kit, and a quantity of roughly 0.5 to 1 ug was reverse transcribed using random hexamers. TCR beta CDR3 was amplified by immunoSEQ covering 54 Vbeta and 13 Jbeta. MiXCR was run by TCRdb on the immunoSEQ multiplex PCR reads, yielding one entry per CDR3 protein. The table records under 200,000 distinct CDR3 sequences, around nine tenths of them present only once. The germline V gene has CDR1 DFQATT and CDR2 SNEGSKA (reference sequence). This CDR3 is 13 amino acids long. V was cut by 3 bases and J by 1 base, with 9 bases left in between.

This TCR was recovered from a human donor with Susac syndrome. The sequenced sample consisted of CD4+ T cells from PBMCs. The gene calls are TRBV20-1 and TRBJ1-1; D perhaps matches TRBD1 (5 bases). The CDR3 DNA follows: TGCAGTGCTAGCTCGGGGGGGAACACTGAAGCTTTCTTT. Its translation is CSASSGGNTEAFF.